This record covers a single T cell receptor beta chain. Its target is not known. The data belong to a study of cytomegalovirus exposure and HLA in healthy donors. Vbeta (60) and Jbeta (13) primers were used in the PCR. Here immunoSEQ multiplex PCR was the method, and the copy in TCRdb shows in-frame clones only, minus some. The sample carries around 100,000 clones, approximately 70% recorded once. Germline assignment: CDR1 SGHAT and CDR2 FQNNGV. V gave up 4 bases and J gave up 3 bases; unmatched junction bases: 4. This CDR3 has 15 residues. The study, taken as a whole, reports: Later analysis found that TCR beta chains associated with HLA were more clonally expanded than other, equally common chains. A likely sequencing artifact accounted for one observed cluster of highly shared sequence variants. The authors later found TCR association rates varying by HLA locus, with DRB1 most and HLA-C fewest. Most TCR sequences were uncommon, yet certain public TCRs appeared in many donors.

The specimen sequenced was PBMCs. This receptor was obtained from a man in his forties in good health and CMV-seropositive. The chain recombines TRBV11-2 with TRBJ2-1; TRBD1 aligns across 9 bases. The CDR3 protein is CASSYGQGNYNEQFF. For the CDR3, the DNA is TGTGCCAGCAGCTATGGACAGGGGAACTACAATGAGCAGTTCTTC.